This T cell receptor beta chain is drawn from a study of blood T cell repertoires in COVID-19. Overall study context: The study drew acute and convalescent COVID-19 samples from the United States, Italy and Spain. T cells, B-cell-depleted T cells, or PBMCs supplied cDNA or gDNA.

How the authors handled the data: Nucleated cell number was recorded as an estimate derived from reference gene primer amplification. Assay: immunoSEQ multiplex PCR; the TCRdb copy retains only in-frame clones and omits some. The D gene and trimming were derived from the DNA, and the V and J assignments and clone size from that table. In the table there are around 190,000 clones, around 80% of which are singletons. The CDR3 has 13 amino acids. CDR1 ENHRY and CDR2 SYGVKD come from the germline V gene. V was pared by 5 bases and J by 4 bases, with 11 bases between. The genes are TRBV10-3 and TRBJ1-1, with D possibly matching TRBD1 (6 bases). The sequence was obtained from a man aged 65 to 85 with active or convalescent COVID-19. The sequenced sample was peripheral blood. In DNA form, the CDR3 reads TGTGCCATCAGTAAAGGACAGAGCACTGAAGCTTTCTTT. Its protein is CAISKGQSTEAFF.